Sequencing of this TCR beta chain was carried out in a study of T cells in Graves' hyperthyroidism and ophthalmopathy. The germline CDR1 and CDR2 sequences are MNHNS and SASEGT. The CDR3 runs 15 residues. V lost 6 bases and J lost 4, with 16 bases in between. Amplification of TCR beta CDR3 regions was performed using RNA transcripts as template. First-round RT-PCR of the TCR CDR3 relied on the HTBI primer set. Each CDR3 protein is one row after TCRdb ran MiXCR on the multiplex PCR reads. The data contain about 380,000 distinct CDR3 sequences, approximately 15% of them singletons. There are many counts of this clonotype.

This chain links TRBV6-1 with TRBJ2-1; TRBD2 is a possible D gene (6 bases). The sequencing input was blood. The clonotype originates from a woman aged 60-75 years with Graves' hyperthyroidism. CDR3 coding DNA: TGTGCCAGCAGCCCGGGGGTCCCCCCATACAATGAGCAGTTCTTC. Its protein is CASSPGVPPYNEQFF.